This entry lists 32 T cell receptor beta chains sequenced from one sample in a study of vaccination and CD4 T cells after COVID-19. These receptors lack a known antigen. Treatment here: roughly ten-day PBMC culture with coronavirus spike peptide pools or control peptides (ViraFEST assay). The Oncomine TCR Beta short-read assay was what sequenced the DNA obtained from cultured CD4+ T cells. Via MiXCR, TCRdb re-called the PCR reads, giving one row per CDR3 protein. This sample has around 8,100 distinct CDR3 sequences; under 35% occur once, and the top ten carry approximately 29%. Sequenced material: cultured CD4+ T cells from blood. These receptors all come from a human donor with COVID-19.

The chain carries TRBV7-9 and TRBJ1-4, with D perhaps TRBD1 (5 bases). Germline values: CDR1 SEHNR, CDR2 FQNEAQ (reference sequence). The CDR3 runs 15 residues. Trimming left V 1 base short and J 3 bases short, with 9 bases between. DNA for the CDR3: TGTGCCAGCAGCTTAGACAGGAGCTCTAATGAAAAACTGTTTTTT. Protein sequence: CASSLDRSSNEKLFF.

The chain combines TRBV6-5 with TRBJ2-4, with D possibly being TRBD1 (6 bases). There are 14 residues in the CDR3. Looked up from germline, CDR1 is MNHEY and CDR2 is SVGAGI. Trimming left V 0 bases short and J 9 bases short, with 12 bases between. In DNA form, the CDR3 reads TGTGCCAGCAGTTACTCGGGGGCTTTTGGCATTCAGTACTTC. As protein: CASSYSGAFGIQYF.

The V call is TRBV12-3 or TRBV12-4, the J call TRBJ2-7; 8 bases match TRBD1. The CDR3 has 15 amino acids. The junction had 6 bases not matched to a gene; V was cut back by 0 bases and J by 5 bases. The CDR3 DNA follows: TGTGCCAGCAGTTTAGCCCTGGACAGGGCCCACGAGCAGTACTTC. This sequence encodes CASSLALDRAHEQYF.

Only one count was recorded for this clonotype. This chain joins TRBV5-1 and TRBJ2-7, with TRBD1 matching 8 bases. Unmatched junction bases numbered 13, after V lost 5 bases and J lost 6 bases. The CDR3 totals 15 residues. In germline, CDR1 is SGHRS, CDR2 YFSETQ. The CDR3 bases are TGCGCCAGCAGTTTGCGGACAGGGACCTCGGCCGAGCAGTACTTC. Its protein is CASSLRTGTSAEQYF.

The CDR3 region has the DNA TGTGCCACCAAGGGTCCCGTGACAGGGGCAGATACGCAGTATTTT. Its translation is CATKGPVTGADTQYF. The rearrangement uses TRBV21-1 and TRBJ2-3; the DNA was not used to check the table's D call, TRBD1. TRBV21-1 is a pseudogene locus. CDR3 length: 15 residues.

The V gene is TRBV20-1, the J gene TRBJ2-3, with 15 bases that match TRBD2. The CDR3 is 17 residues long. With V trimmed by 4 bases and J by 1 base, 6 bases remained unmatched. Germline CDR1 reads DFQATT; CDR2 reads SNEGSKA (reference sequence). In DNA form, the CDR3 reads TGCAGTGCTATAGGACTAGCGGGGGGGCCCGGCACAGATACGCAGTATTTT. Translation: CSAIGLAGGPGTDTQYF.

This clonotype was observed a handful of times. The chain is built from TRBV27 and TRBJ1-6, with D unresolved. Trimming took 3 bases from V and 8 from J, leaving 14 bases between them. CDR1 and CDR2 (germline): MNHEY, SMNVEV (reference sequence). CDR3 length equals 15 residues. As DNA, the CDR3 is TGTGCCAGCAGTTTTGGGAGTAGAGGCGATTCACCCCTCCACTTT. Its translation is CASSFGSRGDSPLHF.

The rearrangement links TRBV29-1 to TRBJ1-1; weak D call: TRBD1 (5 bases). V dropped 6 bases and J dropped 3 bases, with 14 bases sitting between them. Germline V lookup: CDR1 SQVTM, CDR2 ANQGSEA. CDR3 length: 13 residues. The CDR3 sequence: CSVGLKMDTEAFF. CDR3 DNA sequence: TGCAGCGTGGGGCTGAAGATGGACACTGAAGCTTTCTTT.

The chain combines TRBV7-9 with TRBJ2-1; D gene unclear. Germline V CDR1 and CDR2: SEHNR, FQNEAQ (reference sequence). Trimming took 5 bases from V and 0 from J, leaving 11 bases between them. This CDR3 is 15 amino acids long. CDR3 loop: CASSKEVGSYNEQFF. Here the CDR3 DNA reads TGTGCCAGCAGCAAAGAGGTAGGCTCCTACAATGAGCAGTTCTTC.

This clonotype was found a few times. The rearrangement joins TRBV6-2 or TRBV6-3 to TRBJ2-7, with D uncertain. The germline V and J ends were trimmed by 5 bases and 2 bases, with 7 bases remaining between them. The V gene's germline CDR1 is MNHEY and CDR2 SVGEGT. This CDR3 contains 12 residues. The CDR3 DNA follows: TGTGCCAGCAGTGAGTCAGCCTACGAGCAGTACTTC. Translation: CASSESAYEQYF.

In its sample, this clonotype was seen a few times. The chain joins TRBV6-5 to TRBJ2-3; TRBD2 might be the D (6 bases). The germline CDR1 and CDR2 sequences are MNHEY and SVGAGI. Trimming pared 0 bases from V and 0 bases from J, leaving 10 bases between. This CDR3 contains 16 residues. CDR3 in DNA: TGTGCCAGCAGTTACTCTGGCGGGGCGAGCACAGATACGCAGTATTTT. It specifies CASSYSGGASTDTQYF.

The chain recombines TRBV7-9 with TRBJ1-2; a possible D gene is TRBD1 (5 bases). Trimming removed 5 bases at V and 7 bases at J, with 17 bases between. This CDR3 has 14 residues. Germline-derived CDR1 and CDR2 are SEHNR and FQNEAQ (reference sequence). CDR3 nucleotide sequence: TGTGCCAGCAGCATCGGGACGGAGGGGTTTGGCTACACCTTC. As protein: CASSIGTEGFGYTF.

There are a few counts of this clonotype. This chain links TRBV29-1 with TRBJ1-2, with 8 bases identical to TRBD1. The CDR3 is made up of 13 amino acids. With 1 base clipped from V and 8 bases from J, the junction kept 6 bases outside the gene matches. Looked up from germline, CDR1 is SQVTM and CDR2 is ANQGSEA. CDR3 sequence: CSVEASAGGGYTF. DNA of the CDR3: TGCAGCGTTGAAGCTTCGGCAGGGGGCGGCTACACCTTC.

The rearrangement uses TRBV7-8 and TRBJ1-2, with D hard to call. Germline values: CDR1 SGHVS, CDR2 FQNEAQ. This CDR3 is 17 amino acids long. Trimming pared 5 bases from V and 0 bases from J, leaving 19 bases between. Written as DNA, the CDR3 is TGTGCCAGCAGCCCTAGGGTGGCTCAGTCAACTAACTATGGCTACACCTTC. Translating gives CASSPRVAQSTNYGYTF.

The rearrangement joins TRBV6-2 or TRBV6-3 to TRBJ2-1; 12 bases align to TRBD2. Germline values: CDR1 MNHEY, CDR2 SVGEGT. The CDR3 loop spans 17 amino acids. After removal of 2 bases from V and 5 bases from J, the junction contained 7 bases not matched to a gene. CDR3 sequence: CASSYPLAGGLNNEQFF. CDR3 DNA: TGTGCCAGCAGTTACCCCCTAGCGGGGGGGCTCAACAATGAGCAGTTCTTC.

This clonotype occurred a few times. The gene calls are TRBV6-5 and TRBJ2-2; D is uncertain. The CDR3 loop spans 16 amino acids. Trimming stripped 0 bases from V and 5 bases from J, with 13 bases between. The germline CDR1 and CDR2 sequences are MNHEY and SVGAGI. The CDR3 coding sequence is TGTGCCAGCAGTTACTCGTTGTGGGTAGGGACCGGGGAGCTGTTTTTT. As protein: CASSYSLWVGTGELFF.

V gene TRBV7-9 combines with J gene TRBJ1-5; no clear D. Germline CDR1 and CDR2: SEHNR and FQNEAQ (reference sequence). The CDR3 length is 14 residues. The V gene lost 3 bases and the J gene lost 3 bases, with 9 bases spanning the gap. CDR3: CASSFSGDNQPQHF. The CDR3, as DNA: TGTGCCAGCAGCTTTTCCGGGGACAATCAGCCCCAGCATTTT.

The chain employs TRBV12-3 or TRBV12-4 and TRBJ2-5; TRBD2 agrees at 10 bases. The V and J ends lost 6 bases and 1 base, in that order; junction bases with no gene match: 2. The CDR3 is 14 amino acids. CDR3 nucleotides: TGTGCCAGCAGGAGGACTAGCGGCCAAGAGACCCAGTACTTC. It yields the protein CASRRTSGQETQYF.

This clonotype has only a few counts. The rearrangement joins TRBV7-8 to TRBJ2-7; D may be TRBD1 or TRBD2 (5 bases each). Between the trimmed V and J ends, which lost 4 bases and 7 bases, there was a span of 14 bases. This CDR3 is 13 amino acids long. In germline, CDR1 is SGHVS, CDR2 FQNEAQ. CDR3 nucleotides: TGTGCCAGCAGCTGGGGGACGGGGCAAGAGCAGTACTTC. Translation: CASSWGTGQEQYF.

This sequence joins TRBV25-1 and TRBJ2-2; 10 bases agree with TRBD1. V shed 6 bases and J 4 bases; nucleotides not matched to a gene: 8. CDR1 is MGHDK and CDR2 is SYGVNS in the germline V gene. This CDR3 comprises 16 residues. CDR3 sequence reads: CASRGGTGVSTGELFF. CDR3 DNA sequence: TGTGCCAGCAGGGGCGGGACAGGGGTGTCCACCGGGGAGCTGTTTTTT. The full variable domain, rest sourced from reference TRBV25-1 and TRBJ2-2, is EADIYQTPRYLVIGTGKKITLECSQTMGHDKMYWYQQDPGMELHLIHYSYGVNSTEKGDLSSESTVSRIRTEHFPLTLESARPSHTSQYLCASRGGTGVSTGELFFGEGSRLTVL.

This clonotype occurred a few times. The genes are TRBV7-2 and TRBJ2-1; weak D call: TRBD2 (6 bases). CDR1 SGHTA and CDR2 FQGNSA come from the germline V gene. The V and J ends lost 3 bases and 9 bases respectively, with 15 bases between them. The CDR3 totals 14 residues. Written as DNA, the CDR3 is TGTGCCAGCAGCTTTGAGACTAGATTGCGTGAGCAGTTCTTC. Translating gives CASSFETRLREQFF. Using reference TRBV7-2 and TRBJ2-1 for the parts outside the CDR3, the full variable domain is GAGVSQSPSNKVTEKGKDVELRCDPISGHTALYWYRQSLGQGLEFLIYFQGNSAPDKSGLPSDRFSAERTGGSVSTLTIQRTQQEDSAVYLCASSFETRLREQFFGPGTRLTVL.

CDR3 in DNA: TGTGCCAGCAGACTAATAGCGGGGGGAACTCCAGTGACCCAGTACTTC. Translated: CASRLIAGGTPVTQYF. The chain recombines TRBV5-6 with TRBJ2-5; 10 nucleotides align to TRBD2. Trimming took 5 bases from V and 7 from J; bases not matched to a gene: 14. Germline V gene sequence: CDR1 SGHDT, CDR2 YYEEEE. This CDR3 region has 16 residues.

The rearrangement uses TRBV19 and TRBJ2-7; 13 nucleotides line up with TRBD2. The CDR3 runs 15 residues. V lost 5 bases and J lost 4; bases outside the gene matches: 5. Germline V gene sequence: CDR1 LNHDA, CDR2 SQIVND (reference sequence). Here the CDR3 reads CASSQTSGGLYEQYF. The CDR3 DNA reads as TGTGCCAGTAGTCAGACTAGCGGGGGGCTGTACGAGCAGTACTTC.

This clonotype has just a few counts. This chain uses TRBV27 with TRBJ2-5, with D unresolved. CDR3 size: 14 residues. Trimming shortened V by 5 bases and J by 0 bases, and 10 bases separated the two germline ends. CDR1 MNHEY and CDR2 SMNVEV come from the germline V gene (reference sequence). CDR3 DNA sequence: TGTGCCAGCAGTCCGATCGGCTACCAAGAGACCCAGTACTTC. It encodes CASSPIGYQETQYF.

There are a few counts of this clonotype. The chain links TRBV19 to TRBJ1-6; weak D call: TRBD1 (6 bases). Trimming removed 8 bases from V and 2 bases from J, with 10 bases in between. This CDR3 has 14 residues. Germline V gene data show CDR1 as LNHDA and CDR2 as SQIVND (reference sequence). The CDR3 sequence is CASGPGAYNSPLHF. The CDR3 region has the DNA TGTGCCAGTGGCCCAGGGGCCTATAATTCACCCCTCCACTTT.

This chain links TRBV2 with TRBJ2-2; D remains unclear. The V gene's germline CDR1 is SNHLY and CDR2 FYNNEI. The CDR3 runs to 14 residues. The V gene lost 5 bases and the J gene lost 5 bases, with 12 bases spanning the gap. The CDR3 protein is CASSPTPQTGELFF. For the CDR3, the DNA is TGTGCCAGCAGTCCGACTCCCCAAACCGGGGAGCTGTTTTTT.

In this sample, this clonotype turned up a few times. The V and J genes are TRBV6-1 and TRBJ1-1; TRBD1 is a possible D gene (6 bases). This CDR3 has 13 amino acids. The V and J ends lost 9 bases and 2 bases respectively, with 13 bases between them. The germline V gene has CDR1 MNHNS and CDR2 SASEGT. The CDR3 DNA reads TGTGCCAGTCTACAGGGCGATAACACTGAAGCTTTCTTT. Translated, it gives CASLQGDNTEAFF.

Only a few counts were recorded for this clonotype. The chain is built from TRBV2 and TRBJ2-1; 15 positions match TRBD2. Germline V gene sequence: CDR1 SNHLY, CDR2 FYNNEI. The CDR3 is 15 residues long. J was trimmed by 9 bases and V by 6 bases; bases with no gene match: 6. CDR3 DNA: TGTGCCAGCAGGGGACTAGCGGGGGGAAGTGGTGAGCAGTTCTTC. It encodes CASRGLAGGSGEQFF.

The table lists this clonotype with a few counts. V gene TRBV7-2 combines with J gene TRBJ1-6, with TRBD1 matching over 10 bases. The CDR3 runs to 16 residues. Trimming at V came to 5 bases and at J to 9 bases, leaving 10 bases not matched to a gene. Per the germline V gene, CDR1 is SGHTA and CDR2 is FQGNSA. CDR3 DNA: TGTGCCAGCAGCCTCAGACAGGGGGCGCAGAGTTCACCCCTCCACTTT. Residues: CASSLRQGAQSSPLHF.

This clonotype occurred a few times. This CDR3 reads CSASLQGDRGYTF. The CDR3 DNA is TGCAGTGCTAGTTTACAGGGGGATCGTGGCTACACCTTC. The chain is built from TRBV20-1 and TRBJ1-2; 8 nucleotides align to TRBD1. The CDR3 runs to 13 residues. The germline V gene has CDR1 DFQATT and CDR2 SNEGSKA (reference sequence). With 3 bases clipped from V and 7 bases from J, the junction kept 7 bases outside the gene matches.

Judged by abundance, this clonotype is medium-sized. J is TRBJ1-2 and V is TRBV6-5; D not resolved. Germline assignment: CDR1 MNHEY and CDR2 SVGAGI. V gave up 2 bases and J gave up 2 bases, with 6 bases separating them. CDR3 length: 13 amino acids. As DNA, the CDR3 is TGTGCCAGCAGTTACGGGCTAAACTATGGCTACACCTTC. Translating gives CASSYGLNYGYTF.

The V and J genes are TRBV11-3 and TRBJ1-2, with 7 bases that match TRBD1. The CDR3 is 13 residues long. V shed 6 bases and J 2 bases; nucleotides not matched to a gene: 3. Germline V lookup: CDR1 SGHNT, CDR2 YENEEA. The DNA for the CDR3 is TGTGCCAGCAGTTTGGGACAGAACTATGGCTACACCTTC. Residues: CASSLGQNYGYTF.